The 17 T cell receptor beta chains listed next were all sequenced from one sample in a study of Ad26.COV2.S vaccination and SARS-CoV-2 variants. Treatment here: roughly 20 received Ad26.COV2.S at low or high dose, single or two shots; about 5 received placebo; per-sample allocation not given. Specimen acquisition occurred on day 63 following the initial vaccine or placebo injection. TCRdb's copy holds only in-frame clones and misses some; the assay was immunoSEQ multiplex PCR. Among approximately 420,000 clones listed, 88% were seen once. The sequencing here drew on peripheral blood, taken in a trial of Ad26.COV2.S vaccine versus placebo. These receptors originate from a person between 18 and 59 years old who received the Ad26.COV2.S COVID-19 vaccine or a placebo.

J is TRBJ1-2 and V is TRBV4-3, with a tentative D call TRBD1 (6 bases). Trimming stripped 3 bases from V and 2 bases from J, with 16 bases between. The V gene's germline CDR1 is LGHNA and CDR2 YSLEER. This CDR3 is 16 amino acids long. The CDR3 sequence is CASSHLGGGPNYGYTF. The CDR3 DNA is TGCGCCAGCAGCCATCTGGGAGGGGGACCAAACTATGGCTACACCTTC.

V usage is TRBV7-8 and J usage is TRBJ1-1; 9 nucleotides line up with TRBD1. The V gene end was trimmed by 3 bases and the J gene end by 5 bases; junction bases not matched to a gene: 7. This CDR3 has 15 residues. CDR1 is SGHVS, CDR2 FQNEAQ, per germline. The CDR3 sequence is CASSFPGTGRTEAFF. CDR3 DNA: TGTGCCAGCAGCTTCCCCGGGACAGGGAGAACTGAAGCTTTCTTT.

J is TRBJ2-3 and V is TRBV14; 7 nucleotides line up with TRBD1. The J segment lost 0 bases and the V segment lost 4 bases, leaving 4 bases of the junction unmatched. CDR3 length: 15 amino acids. Germline values: CDR1 SGHDN, CDR2 FVKESK. The CDR3 DNA is TGTGCCAGCAGCCTGTTGGGACAGAGCACAGATACGCAGTATTTT. Translated, it gives CASSLLGQSTDTQYF.

This chain joins TRBV5-1 and TRBJ1-2; D is ambiguous. Trimming removed 4 bases from V and 4 bases from J, with 20 bases in between. Germline V lookup: CDR1 SGHRS, CDR2 YFSETQ. This CDR3 has 16 residues. The CDR3 reads CASSPRPAWEGYGYTF. In DNA form, the CDR3 reads TGCGCCAGCAGCCCCAGGCCCGCCTGGGAGGGCTATGGCTACACCTTC.

The V and J genes are TRBV28 and TRBJ1-5, with no clear D. CDR3 length: 13 amino acids. Between the trimmed V and J ends, which lost 7 bases and 0 bases, there was a span of 7 bases. Germline-derived CDR1 and CDR2 are MDHEN and SYDVKM. The CDR3: CASNPYSNQPQHF. In DNA, the CDR3 is TGTGCCAGCAACCCTTATAGCAATCAGCCCCAGCATTTT. Full variable domain (rest looked up from reference TRBV28 and TRBJ1-5): DVKVTQSSRYLVKRTGEKVFLECVQDMDHENMFWYRQDPGLGLRLIYFSYDVKMKEKGDIPEGYSVSREKKERFSLILESASTNQTSMYLCASNPYSNQPQHFGDGTRLSIL.

This clone was observed a single time. The gene calls are TRBV19 and TRBJ1-1; possibly TRBD1 for D (6 bases). Trimming stripped 7 bases from V and 2 bases from J, with 20 bases between. The CDR3 is 16 amino acids. Germline V gene data show CDR1 as LNHDA and CDR2 as SQIVND (reference sequence). As DNA, the CDR3 is TGTGCCAGTAAACGGGGGCACGGGCAGGGCAACACTGAAGCTTTCTTT. Its protein product is CASKRGHGQGNTEAFF.

The V and J genes are TRBV4-3 and TRBJ2-3, with 8 bases that match TRBD2. CDR1 and CDR2 from the germline V gene are LGHNA and YSLEER. The CDR3 runs 17 residues. J gave up 3 bases and V 4 bases, and 12 bases lay outside the gene matches. The chain's CDR3 is CASSPAFGTRQTDTQYF. In nucleotides, the CDR3 is TGCGCCAGCAGCCCAGCATTCGGGACTAGACAAACAGATACGCAGTATTTT.

The rearrangement uses TRBV6-1 and TRBJ1-5; TRBD1 might be the D (5 bases). The length of the CDR3 is 14 residues. V was trimmed by 1 base and J by 6 bases, leaving 10 bases between them. Germline V gives CDR1 MNHNS, CDR2 SASEGT. CDR3 nucleotides: TGTGCCAGCAGTGAAGGACCTGGGACTCAGCCCCAGCATTTT. Translation gives CASSEGPGTQPQHF.

Here the CDR3 reads CASRFPGLAGRVSTDTQYF. The CDR3 coding sequence is TGTGCCAGCAGATTTCCGGGACTAGCGGGGCGAGTTAGCACAGATACGCAGTATTTT. The chain carries TRBV2 and TRBJ2-3; the match to TRBD2 covers 13 bases. This CDR3 has 19 amino acids. Germline V gene lookup returns CDR1 SNHLY and CDR2 FYNNEI. The trim removed 6 bases at V and 0 bases at J, leaving 12 bases unmatched.

The V gene is TRBV9, the J gene TRBJ2-7; D ambiguous. V shed 3 bases and J shed 1 base, with 8 bases lying between them. Germline V gene sequence: CDR1 SGDLS, CDR2 YYNGEE. CDR3 size: 13 residues. CDR3 sequence: CASSATYSYEQYF. The CDR3 DNA reads as TGTGCCAGCAGCGCGACATATTCCTACGAGCAGTACTTC.

This chain links TRBV5-4 with TRBJ2-1; no reliable D call. This CDR3 region has 12 residues. V was clipped by 3 bases and J by 7 bases, with 8 bases between them. Per the germline V gene, CDR1 is SGHNT and CDR2 is YYREEE (reference sequence). The CDR3 sequence is CASSSLGNEQFF. The CDR3 coding sequence is TGTGCCAGCAGCTCATTAGGTAATGAGCAGTTCTTC.

The V gene is TRBV14, the J gene TRBJ2-5; TRBD2 is a possible D gene (6 bases). Germline assignment: CDR1 SGHDN and CDR2 FVKESK. Deletions cut 0 bases from V and 2 bases from J, with 13 bases between. CDR3 length: 16 residues. DNA of the CDR3: TGTGCCAGCAGCCAAGAACTAGCTTGGGGGCAAGAGACCCAGTACTTC. This encodes CASSQELAWGQETQYF. The full variable domain, with the rest looked up from reference TRBV14 and TRBJ2-5, is EAGVTQFPSHSVIEKGQTVTLRCDPISGHDNLYWYRRVMGKEIKFLLHFVKESKQDESGMPNNRFLAERTGGTYSTLKVQPAELEDSGVYFCASSQELAWGQETQYFGPGTRLLVL.

The V call is TRBV4-3, the J call TRBJ2-5; 7 bases fit TRBD2. With V trimmed by 1 base and J by 5 bases, 13 bases remained unmatched. The CDR3 totals 17 residues. Germline V gene sequence: CDR1 LGHNA, CDR2 YSLEER. CDR3 residues: CASSQGASAGRLETQYF. In DNA, the CDR3 is TGCGCCAGCAGCCAAGGGGCTTCAGCGGGGAGGTTGGAGACCCAGTACTTC.

The chain employs TRBV5-4 and TRBJ1-3; a possible D gene is TRBD1 (6 bases). There are 16 residues in the CDR3. Germline lookup yields CDR1 SGHNT and CDR2 YYREEE (reference sequence). V was clipped by 4 bases and J by 2 bases, with 16 bases between them. As DNA, the CDR3 is TGTGCCAGCAGCAGAAGGACAGACGGAACTGGAAACACCATATATTTT. It translates to CASSRRTDGTGNTIYF.

This rearrangement joins TRBV3-1 (or the pseudogene TRBV3-2) to TRBJ1-2, with TRBD1 as a possible D gene (5 bases). The germline V gene has CDR1 LGHDT and CDR2 YNNKEL (reference sequence). Trimming took off 1 base at V and 4 bases at J, with 7 bases between the two ends. This CDR3 comprises 13 residues. The CDR3 sequence: CASSQGRGYGYTF. The CDR3 coding sequence is TGTGCCAGCAGCCAAGGAAGGGGCTATGGCTACACCTTC.

This clone was detected a few times. The V call is TRBV6-5, the J call TRBJ2-3; D tentatively fits TRBD1 or TRBD2 (5 bases each). The CDR3 runs to 15 residues. Looked up from germline, CDR1 is MNHEY and CDR2 is SVGAGI. With 4 bases removed from V and 2 bases from J, the gap between germline ends came to 13 bases. DNA for the CDR3: TGTGCCAGCAGTTGGGCCCGGGGCCTCACAGATACGCAGTATTTT. Translated: CASSWARGLTDTQYF.

The genes are TRBV4-3 and TRBJ1-4; D not certain. The V gene's germline CDR1 is LGHNA and CDR2 YSLEER. The CDR3 extends over 18 amino acids. Deletions cut 5 bases from V and 3 bases from J, with 22 bases between. The CDR3 DNA sequence: TGCGCCAGCAGCTCCCGGGTAGGACCCCTGTTGGCTAATGAAAAACTGTTTTTT. Its protein product is CASSSRVGPLLANEKLFF.